This entry is about one T cell receptor (beta chain). The antigen is unknown. This entry is derived from a study of graft-versus-host responses after intestinal transplantation. The length of the CDR3 is 14 residues. Germline V lookup: CDR1 SGHVS, CDR2 FNYEAQ. V was cut by 5 bases and J by 5 bases, with 15 bases left in between. Clones were read by immunoSEQ multiplex PCR, and TCRdb kept only the in-frame ones, dropping some. The data contain some 90,000 clones, roughly nine tenths of them seen just once; the ten biggest clones take up roughly 0.099%. The sequencing used unstimulated CD4+ T cells sorted from spleen or lymph node cells, collected before intestinal transplant. The rearrangement uses TRBV7-6 and TRBJ1-1; no clear D. The source is a human donor who received an intestinal transplant. The CDR3 DNA reads as TGTGCCAGCAGCCCGTACACGGGCGGGACTGAAGCTTTCTTT. Protein: CASSPYTGGTEAFF.